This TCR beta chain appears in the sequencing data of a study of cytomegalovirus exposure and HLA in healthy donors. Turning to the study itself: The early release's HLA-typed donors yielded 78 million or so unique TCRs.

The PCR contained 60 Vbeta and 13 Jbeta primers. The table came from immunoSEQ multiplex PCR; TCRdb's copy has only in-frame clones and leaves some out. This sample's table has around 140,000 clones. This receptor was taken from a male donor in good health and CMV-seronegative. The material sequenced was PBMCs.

CDR3 nucleotides: TGTGCCAGCAGCCCTAGACTGGGACAGGGGAACGAGCAGTACTTC. Its translation is CASSPRLGQGNEQYF. The rearrangement joins TRBV11-2 to TRBJ2-7, with 10 bases aligning to TRBD1. Trimming removed 5 bases from V and 5 bases from J; junction bases left unmatched: 9. This CDR3 spans 15 amino acids. In germline, CDR1 is SGHAT, CDR2 FQNNGV.